What follows is one T cell receptor beta chain and its context. Its antigen is still unknown. It has no much larger one-base neighbor in the sample; base qualities were not kept. This sample is drawn from a study of response to subunit inactivated influenza vaccine (dated by TCRdb to between 2017 and 2018). Regarding the research as a whole: To follow how T cells responded to a trivalent subunit inactivated influenza vaccine, the researchers relied on deep quantitative profiling of the T cell receptor repertoire. What the study reported, not specific to this receptor: It was suggested by the authors that each seasonal influenza vaccination may recruit only a limited number of new T cells.

Library construction relied on RT-PCR. Sequenced using an Illumina HiSeq 2500. TCRdb reprocessing: public reads trimmed at Q25 with fastp, clones called with MiXCR, in-frame beta chains kept. Rows merge per CDR3 protein into single entries with the most common DNA and genes. This sample lists 500,000 to 650,000 distinct CDR3 sequences; under 9% were detected once. The ten biggest clones cover 10% to 15% of the sample. The CDR3 covers 13 residues, taking in both the cysteine and the phenylalanine. Only the CDR3 DNA stays, 39 bases, in frame from base 1. In the germline V gene, CDR1 corresponds to WSHSY and CDR2 to SAAADI. V sheds 6 bases and J sheds 5 bases, leaving 13 bases between their ends.

Recombination linked TRBV10-2 to TRBJ1-2; a tentative D call is TRBD1 (5 bases match). This TCR came from a man between 50 and 69 years old who received an inactivated influenza vaccine. Donor details come from another sample of the same person, matched by shared clones. Sequences were derived from PBMCs from blood, sampled roughly 24 months after vaccination. The CDR3 is CASRGGSLYGYTF. The DNA is TGCGCCAGCAGGGGGGGTAGCCTGTATGGCTACACCTTC.